The present T cell receptor (beta chain) was sequenced within a study of blood T cell repertoires in COVID-19. Across the study: Sources were T cells, B-cell-depleted T cells, or PBMCs; the material itself was cDNA or gDNA.

Original methodology: Nucleated cell counts were estimated from reference gene primer amplification. Sequencing was performed with immunoSEQ multiplex PCR; in TCRdb, only in-frame clones are kept and a portion is missing. V and J calls and clone size follow that table, whereas D and trimming were derived from the DNA. The sample holds about 120,000 clones; 86% are singletons and the top ten take roughly 4.7%. The CDR3 extends over 13 amino acids. Germline CDR1 and CDR2: SGHNT and YENEEA. V lost 0 bases, J lost 12 bases, and 11 bases lay in between. This clonotype was sampled from a man aged 35 to 55 with acute or convalescent COVID-19. V usage is TRBV11-3 and J usage is TRBJ2-2; tentatively, D is TRBD2 (6 bases). The source material was peripheral blood. The CDR3 spells CASSLEPREKLFF. The CDR3 DNA is TGTGCCAGCAGCTTAGAGCCCCGGGAGAAGCTGTTTTTT.